These T cell receptor beta chains were read from a single sample in a study of identical twins. TCRdb used MiXCR to reprocess the 5' RACE reads, holding one entry per CDR3 protein. Here the sample spans roughly 690,000 distinct CDR3 sequences, around 21% being singletons. The same sample was also studied in work on T cells expressing NK-cell markers.

Sequenced material: PBMCs. The receptors derive from a woman between 18 and 30 years old in good health. CDR3s leave out the opening cysteine and the closing phenylalanine or tryptophan. Clone size is given for some rows only: seen once, a few or many times, or a class if the clone is expanded.

v_gene	abundance	j_gene	CDR3aa
TRBV20-1	few	TRBJ2-3	SGLAGGADTQY
TRBV5-5	many	TRBJ2-3	ASSLGQGPDTQY
TRBV3-1	few	TRBJ2-5	ASSQALAGGPETQY
TRBV7-2	many	TRBJ2-3	ASSLVWGTADTQY
TRBV12-3/TRBV12-4	NA	TRBJ2-3	ASINLQGTDTQY
TRBV28	few	TRBJ2-1	ASIIAGGPTYNEQF
TRBV4-3	few	TRBJ1-2	ASSQDRDRGQGYT
TRBV5-6	many	TRBJ2-3	ASSLGGADTQY
TRBV27	few	TRBJ2-7	ASSLGGISYEQY
TRBV5-1	NA	TRBJ2-2	ASSLENANTGELF
TRBV5-6	NA	TRBJ1-1	ASSWAEQNTEAF
TRBV7-8	few	TRBJ2-7	ASSSLGGAYEQY
TRBV11-2	few	TRBJ1-3	ASSFGGPGNTIY
TRBV29-1	NA	TRBJ2-1	SVEVGRGGSSSGHEQF
TRBV3-1	NA	TRBJ2-3	ASSQGIAGDTDTQY
TRBV7-2	NA	TRBJ2-5	ASSTRDYRTQY
TRBV2	NA	TRBJ2-6	ASSDQGQGANVLT
TRBV20-1	NA	TRBJ2-1	SQAPPEAYNEQF
TRBV3-1	NA	TRBJ2-7	ASSRGELYEQY
TRBV20-1	few	TRBJ2-3	SARDRDVGQY
TRBV20-1	NA	TRBJ1-1	SARRRQVEAF
TRBV9	NA	TRBJ2-5	ASSVEPGTSRETQY
TRBV7-2	NA	TRBJ1-6	ASIPGRRDRDSPLH
TRBV5-1	few	TRBJ2-7	ASSVSGTYYEQY
TRBV5-6	few	TRBJ2-7	ASSFYGALDYEQY
TRBV6-5	many	TRBJ2-7	ASSNPSGDTYEQY
TRBV20-1	few	TRBJ2-2	SARETRITGELF
TRBV9	few	TRBJ2-7	ASSASAGGYEQY
TRBV20-1	NA	TRBJ2-1	SARDQSSGRYNEQF
TRBV5-1	few	TRBJ2-3	ASRPDGTDTQY
TRBV29-1	NA	TRBJ1-1	SVSGQGGVSWDTEAF
TRBV27	NA	TRBJ2-7	ASSRNGGGDYEQY
TRBV10-3	NA	TRBJ2-5	ASERGTSGGQETQY
TRBV9	NA	TRBJ2-7	ASSRGHVGEQY
TRBV20-1	NA	TRBJ2-1	SARDNSGSWGEQF
TRBV27	NA	TRBJ2-4	ASMGRRNIQY
TRBV12-3/TRBV12-4	NA	TRBJ1-1	ASSSKRLEAF
TRBV27	NA	TRBJ2-3	ASSLSLVGSTDTQY
TRBV7-2	many	TRBJ2-5	ASSLAGVRETQY
TRBV12-3/TRBV12-4	many	TRBJ1-5	ASSLYEGQPQH
TRBV20-1	NA	TRBJ1-2	SEDWDSFTRGYT
TRBV28	NA	TRBJ1-5	ATEKGGNNQPQH
TRBV5-1	few	TRBJ2-1	ASREGTGTYNEQF